Included here is one T cell receptor (beta chain) sequence, with context. Its antigen is still unknown. Trimming took 6 bases from V and 6 from J, leaving 15 bases between them. The CDR3 extends over 14 amino acids. CDR1 and CDR2 (germline): MDHEN, SYDVKM. The data derive from a study of T cells in localized non-small cell lung cancer. Findings of the study overall: Researchers found a median 57 of the top 100 tumor clones in adjacent lung. Peak T cell clonality was found in uninvolved adjacent lung, exceeding tumor. As only one tumor region underwent sequencing, heterogeneity remains possible.

The assay was immunoSEQ multiplex PCR, and TCRdb's table has in-frame clones only and misses some. This table has approximately 3,000 clones, around two fifths appearing once. This sequence was found in a male donor older than 55 with stage I lung adenocarcinoma. The material sequenced was lung tumor tissue, taken before any cancer treatment. The chain couples TRBV28 to TRBJ2-1; tentatively, D is TRBD2 (5 bases). CDR3 loop: CASSPTTSFNEQFF. The CDR3 DNA reads as TGTGCCAGCAGCCCGACAACTAGTTTCAATGAGCAGTTCTTC.